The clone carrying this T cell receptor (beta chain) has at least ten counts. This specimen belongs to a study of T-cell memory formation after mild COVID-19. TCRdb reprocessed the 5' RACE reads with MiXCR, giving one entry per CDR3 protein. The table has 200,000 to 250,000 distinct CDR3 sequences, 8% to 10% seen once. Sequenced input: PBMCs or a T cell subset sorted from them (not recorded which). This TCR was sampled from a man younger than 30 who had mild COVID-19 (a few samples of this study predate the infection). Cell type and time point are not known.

The CDR3 sequence: CASSSQTPTDTQYF. CDR3 sequence (DNA): TGTGCCAGCAGCTCACAGACTCCCACAGATACGCAGTATTTT. The chain combines TRBV7-3 with TRBJ2-3; D is unclear. The CDR3 has 14 amino acids. V lost 4 bases, J lost 2 bases, and 10 bases lay in between. The V gene's germline CDR1 is SGHTA and CDR2 FQGTGA. The full variable domain, rest sourced from reference TRBV7-3 and TRBJ2-3, is GAGVSQTPSNKVTEKGKYVELRCDPISGHTALYWYRQSLGQGPEFLIYFQGTGAADDSGLPNDRFFAVRPEGSVSTLKIQRTERGDSAVYLCASSSQTPTDTQYFGPGTRLTVL.